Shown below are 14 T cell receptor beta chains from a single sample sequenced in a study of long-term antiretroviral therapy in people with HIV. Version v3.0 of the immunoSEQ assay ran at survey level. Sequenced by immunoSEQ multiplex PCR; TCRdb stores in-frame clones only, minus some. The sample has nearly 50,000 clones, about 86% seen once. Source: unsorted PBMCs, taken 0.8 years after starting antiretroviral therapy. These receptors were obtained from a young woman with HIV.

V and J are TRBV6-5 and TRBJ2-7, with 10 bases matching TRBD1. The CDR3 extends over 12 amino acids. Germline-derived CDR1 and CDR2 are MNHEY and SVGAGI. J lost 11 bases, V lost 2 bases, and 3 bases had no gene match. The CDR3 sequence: CASSYHGTGEYF. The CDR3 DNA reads TGTGCCAGCAGTTACCACGGGACAGGGGAGTACTTC.

CDR3 in amino acids: CASSFGTGELFF. Written as DNA, the CDR3 is TGTGCCAGCAGTTTTGGGACCGGGGAGCTGTTTTTT. J is TRBJ2-2 and V is TRBV27; the D is unclear. Germline CDR1 is MNHEY and CDR2 is SMNVEV (reference sequence). CDR3 length: 12 residues. Trimming stripped 3 bases from V and 5 bases from J, with 4 bases between.

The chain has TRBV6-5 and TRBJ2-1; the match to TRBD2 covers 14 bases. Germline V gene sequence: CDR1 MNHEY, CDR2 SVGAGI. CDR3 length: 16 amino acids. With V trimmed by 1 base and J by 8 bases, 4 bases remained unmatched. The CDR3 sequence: CASSYYGTSGSHEQFF. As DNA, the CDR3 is TGTGCCAGCAGTTACTATGGGACTAGCGGGAGCCATGAGCAGTTCTTC.

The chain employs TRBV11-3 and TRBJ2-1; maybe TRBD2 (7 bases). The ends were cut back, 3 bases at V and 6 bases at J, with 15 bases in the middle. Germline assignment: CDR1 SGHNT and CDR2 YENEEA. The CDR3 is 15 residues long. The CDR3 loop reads CASSFGRGGGNEQFF. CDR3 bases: TGTGCCAGCAGCTTCGGGCGCGGGGGCGGCAATGAGCAGTTCTTC.

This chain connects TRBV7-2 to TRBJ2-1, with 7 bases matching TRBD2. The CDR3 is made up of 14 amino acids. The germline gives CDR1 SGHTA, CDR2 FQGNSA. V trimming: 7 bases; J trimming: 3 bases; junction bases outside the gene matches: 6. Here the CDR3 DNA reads TGTGCCAGCAAGCCGGGGGGTTACTACAATGAGCAGTTCTTC. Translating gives CASKPGGYYNEQFF.

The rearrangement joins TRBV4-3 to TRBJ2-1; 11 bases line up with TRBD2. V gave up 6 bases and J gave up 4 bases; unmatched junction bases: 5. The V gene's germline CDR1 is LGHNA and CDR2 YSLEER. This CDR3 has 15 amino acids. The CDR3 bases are TGCGCCAGCAGACTAGGGACTAGCGGATACAATGAGCAGTTCTTC. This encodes CASRLGTSGYNEQFF.

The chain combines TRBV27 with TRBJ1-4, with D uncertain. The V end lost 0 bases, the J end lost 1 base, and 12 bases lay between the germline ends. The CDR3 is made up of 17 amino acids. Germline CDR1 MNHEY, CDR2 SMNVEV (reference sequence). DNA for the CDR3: TGTGCCAGCAGTTTATCGATTCAGTCCCTAACTAATGAAAAACTGTTTTTT. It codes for CASSLSIQSLTNEKLFF.

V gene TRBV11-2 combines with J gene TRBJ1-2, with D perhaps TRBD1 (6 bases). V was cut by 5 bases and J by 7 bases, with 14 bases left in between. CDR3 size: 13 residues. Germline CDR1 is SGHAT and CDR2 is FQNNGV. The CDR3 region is CASSLTQGGGYTF. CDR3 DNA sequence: TGTGCCAGCAGCCTCACACAGGGAGGTGGCTACACCTTC.

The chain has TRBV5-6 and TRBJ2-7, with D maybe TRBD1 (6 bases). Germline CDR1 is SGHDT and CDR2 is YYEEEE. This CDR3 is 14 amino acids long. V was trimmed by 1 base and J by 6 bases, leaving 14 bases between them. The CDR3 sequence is CASSLSGPRGEQYF. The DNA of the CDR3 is TGTGCCAGCAGCTTGAGCGGCCCCAGGGGCGAGCAGTACTTC. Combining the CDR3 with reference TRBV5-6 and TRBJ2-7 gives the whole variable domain DAGVTQSPTHLIKTRGQQVTLRCSPKSGHDTVSWYQQALGQGPQFIFQYYEEEERQRGNFPDRFSGHQFPNYSSELNVNALLLGDSALYLCASSLSGPRGEQYFGPGTRLTVT.

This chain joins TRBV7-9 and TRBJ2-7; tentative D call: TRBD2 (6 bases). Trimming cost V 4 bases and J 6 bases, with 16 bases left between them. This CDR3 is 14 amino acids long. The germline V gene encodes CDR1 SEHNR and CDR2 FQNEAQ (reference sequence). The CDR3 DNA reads TGTGCCAGCAGCTCCCGGCGAGGGAGGTTCGAGCAGTACTTC. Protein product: CASSSRRGRFEQYF.

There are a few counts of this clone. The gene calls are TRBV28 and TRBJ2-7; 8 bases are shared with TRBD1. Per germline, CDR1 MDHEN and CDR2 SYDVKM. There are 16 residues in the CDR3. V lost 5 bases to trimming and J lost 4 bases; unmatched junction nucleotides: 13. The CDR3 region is CASSLQRTGRLYEQYF. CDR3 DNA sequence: TGTGCCAGCAGTCTCCAAAGGACAGGGAGGTTATACGAGCAGTACTTC.

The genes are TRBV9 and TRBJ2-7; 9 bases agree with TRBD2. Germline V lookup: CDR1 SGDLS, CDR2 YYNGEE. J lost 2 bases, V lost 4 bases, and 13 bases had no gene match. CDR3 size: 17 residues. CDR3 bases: TGTGCCAGCAGCTTGGCCCCCCTAGCGGGACCGACCTACGAGCAGTACTTC. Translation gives CASSLAPLAGPTYEQYF.

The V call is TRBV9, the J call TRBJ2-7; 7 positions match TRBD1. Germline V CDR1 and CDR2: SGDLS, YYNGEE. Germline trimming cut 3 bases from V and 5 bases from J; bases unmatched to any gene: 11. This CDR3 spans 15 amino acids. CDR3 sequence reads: CASSEYTGEVHEQYF. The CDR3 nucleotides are TGTGCCAGCAGCGAATATACAGGGGAAGTCCACGAGCAGTACTTC.

The CDR3: CATSMGLAGGPYQETQYF. DNA of the CDR3: TGTGCCACCAGCATGGGACTAGCGGGAGGACCGTACCAAGAGACCCAGTACTTC. V is TRBV15 and J is TRBJ2-5, with 15 bases identical to TRBD2. V shed 4 bases, J shed 0 bases, and the junction held 6 bases outside the gene matches. The CDR3 has 18 residues. From germline, CDR1 is LNHNV and CDR2 YYDKDF (reference sequence).